This TCR beta chain was documented in a study of T cells in Graves' hyperthyroidism and ophthalmopathy (dated by TCRdb to between 2018 and 2021). Describing the broader study: Peripheral blood was sampled at the time of initial diagnosis, prior to any treatment. TCR V-J signatures able to tell the groups apart were searched for in a discovery cohort of some 97 patients, of whom under 45 had Graves' ophthalmopathy and more than 55 had stable Graves' hyperthyroidism. According to the paper, TCR Vbeta CDR3 sequencing was carried out on about 140 peripheral blood samples, which came from fewer than 50 ophthalmopathy, approximately 72 hyperthyroidism and approximately 17 progressor patients. The 95 to 100 discovery patients were randomly split 7:3 into training and test sets. Prospective prediction of ophthalmopathy was tested in an independent validation cohort consisting of 18 to 20 hyperthyroidism patients and some 15 patients who later progressed to ophthalmopathy. Thyroid tissue and blood T-cell repertoires from about 6 Graves' hyperthyroidism patients were also compared in the study. After sampling, hyperthyroidism patients received methimazole starting at 30 mg daily, and ophthalmopathy patients received high-dose intravenous methylprednisolone.

There are many counts of this clonotype. The antigen this receptor binds is unknown. No per-base quality is available; no much larger clone lies one base away. Study-wide findings and limitations: In validation, the model predicted progression to ophthalmopathy a median of about 5.9 months before onset, with roughly 70% sensitivity and nearly 75% specificity. Blood samples also contained most of the expanded thyroid clonotypes (frequency above 0.001), which suggests that blood repertoires may reflect thyroid immune responses. No statistical method was used to set the sample size in advance, and investigators knew the group allocation. A 13 V-J signature model separated ophthalmopathy from stable hyperthyroidism, with over 85% sensitivity and about 81% specificity in cross-validation and 80%/75% in testing.

Ophthalmopathy patients had moderately to severely active disease, Clinical Activity Score of at least 3, NOSPECS grade of at least 4, and duration under 3 months. Patients with uncontrolled infections, other autoimmune diseases, pregnancy or lactation were excluded. Clinical symptoms, serum thyroxine and TRAb, thyroid ultrasound, and orbital computed tomography formed the basis for the diagnoses. Ficoll-Paque density gradient centrifugation was used to isolate PBMCs from approximately 10 ml of fresh peripheral blood. Total RNA was extracted using Trizol reagent, and RNA quality was assessed on an Agilent 2100 Bioanalyzer. Amplification of TCR beta CDR3 regions was carried out from RNA transcripts. The first round of RT-PCR for the TCR CDR3 was performed with the HTBI primer set and the Qiagen OneStep RT-PCR kit. The libraries were constructed in a second round of multiplex PCR and then size-selected and purified. The libraries were sequenced on an Illumina HiSeq2000 using paired-end 100 bp reads. In the source study's methods: SOAPnuke was used to process the raw data, with reads discarded if the reads contained adapters or uncalled bases, had a mean Phred below 15, or lacked an exact constant-primer or identifier match. High-quality paired reads were merged with COPE v1.2.5, and unique nucleotide sequences were defined as clonotypes. MiTCR v1.1 was used to align clonotypes to the IMGT TRBV, TRBD and TRBJ reference segments. The analysis was restricted to V-J combinations with a frequency above 0.0001, which together covered 99.2% of the repertoires. The TCS score was defined as the ratio of F50 (clonal expansion) to E x V (chaos), calculated using BLOSUM62-based TCRdist between CDR3 peptides within each V-J. Welch's t-statistics and random forest reduced around 520 V-J features to 13, which were used in a naive Bayes classifier (R e1071). TCRdb reran the public reads through fastp at Q25 and MiXCR, keeping productive beta chains. Identical CDR3 proteins give one entry, which carries the most common genes and DNA. In this record, the V and J calls reflect TCRdb's handling and not the investigators' own analysis. The sample yields under 250,000 distinct CDR3 sequences; around 24% were counted once. 35% to 40% of the sample goes to the ten largest clones.

Per the germline V gene (reference sequence), LNHDA is the CDR1 and SQIVND is the CDR2. The CDR3, cysteine through phenylalanine, is 16 amino acids long. The DNA shown is the 48-base CDR3, in frame from base 1. Trimming at the junction amounts to 3 bases on V and 2 bases on J, and the germline ends lie 16 bases apart. The sequenced material came from blood. This TCR derives from a woman aged 40 to 50 with Graves' ophthalmopathy. This receptor chain uses TRBV19 and TRBJ1-1, with the D gene call left open. This receptor carries the CDR3 CASSIRGGNRNTEAFF. The nucleotides are TGTGCCAGTAGTATCCGGGGTGGGAATCGTAACACTGAAGCTTTCTTT.